The 3 T cell receptor beta chains below come from one sample, sequenced in a study of Graves' ophthalmopathy and Graves' hyperthyroidism listed by TCRdb under 2018. For sequencing, an Illumina HiSeq 2000 was employed. TCR beta CDR3 regions were amplified from RNA transcripts for repertoire sequencing. HTBI primers and the Qiagen OneStep RT-PCR kit were used in a first-round RT-PCR, which was followed by a second-round multiplex PCR, size selection and purification. TCRdb reanalyzed the raw reads on its own, using fastp at Q25 for trimming and MiXCR for clone calling, and kept in-frame beta chains. Rows with one shared CDR3 protein collapse into an entry with the most common genes and DNA. Across this sample there are a few hundred thousand distinct CDR3 sequences, with about 18% seen only once. Clones ranked in the top ten supply 2% to 3% of the sample. Specimen: peripheral blood. Receptor source: an adult woman with stable Graves' hyperthyroidism.

This clonotype is medium-sized by share. The chain employs TRBV12-3 or TRBV12-4 and TRBJ1-3; TRBD1 is a possible D gene (6 bases). The V end was cut by 8 bases, the J end by 4 bases, with 9 bases between. The CDR3 covers 12 residues. CDR3 DNA sequence: TGTGCCAGCTGGGACATCGGAAACACCATATATTTT. Protein product: CASWDIGNTIYF.

This clonotype was detected many times. The chain links TRBV12-3 or TRBV12-4 to TRBJ2-7; tentative D call: TRBD1 (6 bases). With 5 bases removed from V and 12 bases from J, the gap between germline ends came to 23 bases. The CDR3 is 14 amino acids. Here the CDR3 DNA reads TGTGCCAGCAGTACTGCACCGGGCCCCAGGGGTCTGTACTTC. Amino acids: CASSTAPGPRGLYF.

This clonotype was observed at least ten times. The rearrangement uses TRBV12-3 or TRBV12-4 and TRBJ2-7; tentatively, D is TRBD1 or TRBD2 (5 bases each). Trimming removed 1 base at V and 6 bases at J, with 16 bases between. CDR3 length equals 15 residues. CDR3 loop: CASSLDLGTLGEQYF. The CDR3 nucleotides are TGTGCCAGCAGTTTAGATCTGGGGACGCTGGGCGAGCAGTACTTC.